The 19 T cell receptor beta chains below come from one sample, sequenced in a study of blood T cell repertoires in COVID-19. Profiled with immunoSEQ multiplex PCR; TCRdb holds only in-frame clones, not every one. This sample has about 59,000 clones, with roughly 70% found just once. Sequenced material: peripheral blood. The receptor set was obtained from a woman between 65 and 79 years old with acute or convalescent COVID-19.

V and J are TRBV9 and TRBJ2-1; no clear D gene. V lost 0 bases to trimming and J lost 1 base, with 8 bases between them. Germline V CDR1 and CDR2: SGDLS, YYNGEE. CDR3 size: 15 residues. CDR3 in amino acids: CASSVGSVSYNEQFF. The CDR3 coding sequence is TGTGCCAGCAGCGTAGGAAGCGTTTCCTACAATGAGCAGTTCTTC. Full variable domain (remainder filled in from reference TRBV9 and TRBJ2-1): DSGVTQTPKHLITATGQRVTLRCSPRSGDLSVYWYQQSLDQGLQFLIQYYNGEERAKGNILERFSAQQFPDLHSELNLSSLELGDSALYFCASSVGSVSYNEQFFGPGTRLTVL.

The V gene is TRBV9, the J gene TRBJ2-2; D gene ambiguous. This CDR3 has 18 amino acids. Germline values: CDR1 SGDLS, CDR2 YYNGEE. Trimming shortened V by 1 base and J by 5 bases, and 21 bases separated the two germline ends. The CDR3 DNA sequence: TGTGCCAGCAGCGTAATAAGTAGCCCGCCCCGGCGTACCGGGGAGCTGTTTTTT. Translation gives CASSVISSPPRRTGELFF.

The rearrangement joins TRBV4-2 to TRBJ1-5; D is unclear. Germline CDR1 is LGHNA and CDR2 is YNFKEQ. V dropped 4 bases and J dropped 0 bases, with 13 bases sitting between them. This CDR3 is built from 16 residues. The CDR3 nucleotides are TGTGCCAGCAGCCCCCACCCTACAGATAGCAATCAGCCCCAGCATTTT. It translates to CASSPHPTDSNQPQHF.

This clone was seen only once. This rearrangement joins TRBV7-6 to TRBJ2-5; 9 bases fit TRBD2. This CDR3 region has 18 residues. The trim removed 0 bases at V and 5 bases at J, leaving 13 bases unmatched. Germline CDR1 and CDR2: SGHVS and FNYEAQ. The CDR3 region has the DNA TGTGCCAGCAGCTTAGCGTATCCTAGCGGGGTGATAGGTGAGACCCAGTACTTC. Protein product: CASSLAYPSGVIGETQYF.

The gene calls are TRBV2 and TRBJ2-2; TRBD1 matches at 7 bases. After removal of 7 bases from V and 5 bases from J, the junction contained 10 bases not matched to a gene. Germline assignment: CDR1 SNHLY and CDR2 FYNNEI. This CDR3 region has 15 residues. The CDR3 nucleotides read TGTGCCAGCACCGTGGACAGGTTGAGGACCGGGGAGCTGTTTTTT. Protein: CASTVDRLRTGELFF.

This clone was observed a few times. This sequence joins TRBV7-9 and TRBJ1-2, with 9 bases matching TRBD1. CDR1 is SEHNR and CDR2 is FQNEAQ in the germline V gene (reference sequence). CDR3 length equals 13 residues. J lost 6 bases, V lost 6 bases, and 5 bases had no gene match. The CDR3 sequence: CASSLQGAHGYTF. The DNA for the CDR3 is TGTGCCAGCAGTCTACAGGGGGCACATGGCTACACCTTC.

The CDR3 DNA follows: TGTGCCAGCAGCCGCCTTACCGACAGGGGAAACACTGGGGCCAACGTCCTGACTTTC. Translated, it gives CASSRLTDRGNTGANVLTF. The gene calls are TRBV7-9 and TRBJ2-6; TRBD1 matches at 8 bases. Germline CDR1 SEHNR, CDR2 FQNEAQ (reference sequence). The CDR3 totals 19 residues. V gave up 5 bases and J gave up 2 bases; unmatched junction bases: 14.

This chain links TRBV11-2 with TRBJ2-1; D call uncertain. This CDR3 comprises 13 residues. Trimming removed 0 bases from V and 15 bases from J, with 15 bases in between. Germline CDR1 reads SGHAT; CDR2 reads FQNNGV. DNA for the CDR3: TGTGCCAGCAGCTTAGATCTTAGCCGGATCTGGTTCTTC. It is translated as CASSLDLSRIWFF.

The CDR3 DNA follows: TGCAGCGTTGCCGCAGGGGGCGACTATGGCTACACCTTC. It yields the protein CSVAAGGDYGYTF. The V and J genes are TRBV29-1 and TRBJ1-2, with 8 bases matching TRBD1. J was trimmed by 3 bases and V by 4 bases; bases with no gene match: 4. The CDR3 sequence is 13 residues long. The V gene's germline CDR1 is SQVTM and CDR2 ANQGSEA.

The V gene is TRBV19, the J gene TRBJ1-2; D gene unclear. Trimming cost V 3 bases and J 2 bases, with 4 bases left between them. The CDR3 contains 12 residues. Germline V gives CDR1 LNHDA, CDR2 SQIVND (reference sequence). As DNA, the CDR3 is TGTGCCAGTAGTATGAGGAACTATGGCTACACCTTC. It is translated as CASSMRNYGYTF.

This chain connects TRBV9 to TRBJ2-7, with 7 positions matching TRBD1. The germline CDR1 and CDR2 sequences are SGDLS and YYNGEE. CDR3 length equals 13 residues. V lost 0 bases and J lost 5; bases outside the gene matches: 2. The CDR3, as DNA: TGTGCCAGCAGCGTAGGACAGGGAAACGAGCAGTACTTC. Its translation is CASSVGQGNEQYF.

This clone was seen a single time. The chain links TRBV27 to TRBJ2-6, with 11 bases lining up with TRBD1. In germline, CDR1 is MNHEY, CDR2 SMNVEV (reference sequence). V shed 5 bases, J shed 2 bases, and the junction held 14 bases outside the gene matches. The CDR3 consists of 20 residues. CDR3 coding DNA: TGTGCCAGCAGTGAGAAACCCCGGGACAGGGGGACTCCTGGGGCCAACGTCCTGACTTTC. Its protein is CASSEKPRDRGTPGANVLTF.

V and J are TRBV3-1 (or the pseudogene TRBV3-2) and TRBJ1-2, with 12 nucleotides matching TRBD1. This CDR3 contains 15 residues. Germline V lookup: CDR1 LGHDT, CDR2 YNNKEL (reference sequence). The V gene end was trimmed by 2 bases and the J gene end by 6 bases; junction bases not matched to a gene: 4. CDR3 sequence: CASSQRGQGADGYTF. DNA of the CDR3: TGTGCCAGCAGCCAAAGGGGACAGGGGGCCGATGGCTACACCTTC.

The V call is TRBV5-1, the J call TRBJ2-3, with D possibly matching TRBD1 (5 bases). V was cut by 0 bases and J by 2 bases, with 7 bases left in between. Germline lookup yields CDR1 SGHRS and CDR2 YFSETQ. The length of the CDR3 is 14 residues. The CDR3, as DNA: TGCGCCAGCAGCTTGGCGACAGCCACAGATACGCAGTATTTT. This translates into CASSLATATDTQYF.

In regard to this clone: Given a far larger clone just one base away, this is likely a sequencing read error. The rearrangement joins TRBV7-3 to TRBJ2-3; TRBD2 agrees at 14 bases. The trim removed 6 bases at V and 3 bases at J, leaving 2 bases unmatched. Germline V lookup: CDR1 SGHTA, CDR2 FQGTGA. The CDR3 loop spans 15 amino acids. The CDR3 nucleotides read TGTGCCAGCAGGCGACTAGCGGGGGGGACAGATACGCAGTATTTT. Amino acid sequence: CASRRLAGGTDTQYF.

V and J are TRBV29-1 and TRBJ1-1, with TRBD1 identical over 12 bases. The CDR3 runs to 15 residues. V gave up 6 bases and J gave up 1 base; unmatched junction bases: 6. Germline V lookup: CDR1 SQVTM, CDR2 ANQGSEA. CDR3 protein: CSVLGTGGRNTEAFF. DNA of the CDR3: TGCAGCGTCCTCGGGACAGGGGGCAGGAACACTGAAGCTTTCTTT.

The chain uses TRBV5-1 and TRBJ2-7; 9 bases align to TRBD1. CDR3 size: 13 residues. Trimming removed 4 bases from V and 3 bases from J; junction bases left unmatched: 2. Germline values: CDR1 SGHRS, CDR2 YFSETQ. The CDR3 spells CASSGDRVYEQYF. The CDR3 nucleotides are TGCGCCAGCAGCGGGGACAGGGTCTACGAGCAGTACTTC.

There are a few counts of this clone. The chain joins TRBV7-3 to TRBJ1-1; D is perhaps TRBD1 (6 bases). Trimming cost V 2 bases and J 3 bases, with 22 bases left between them. This CDR3 has 18 residues. The germline V gene encodes CDR1 SGHTA and CDR2 FQGTGA. The CDR3 spells CASSLVPGQSLGYTEAFF. CDR3 sequence (DNA): TGTGCCAGCAGCTTAGTCCCTGGACAGTCCCTGGGGTACACTGAAGCTTTCTTT.

This clone was observed once. This chain uses TRBV12-3 or TRBV12-4 with TRBJ1-2, with D possibly being TRBD1 (6 bases). The CDR3 totals 13 residues. V was trimmed by 6 bases and J by 8 bases, leaving 16 bases between them. CDR3 loop: CASSRYRVTGYTF. CDR3 nucleotides: TGTGCCAGCAGCCGATACAGGGTTACGGGCTACACCTTC.